Following are 21 T cell receptor beta chains from one sample sequenced in a study of T cell responses to AZD1222 COVID-19 vaccine. The method was immunoSEQ multiplex PCR; TCRdb's version includes in-frame clones alone and lacks a portion of them. The sample lists 100,000 or so clones, about 85% seen once, with roughly 2.9% in the top ten. Sequencing was performed on peripheral blood, taken on day 0 of AZD1222 vaccination. These receptors were obtained from an adult in good health.

The chain couples TRBV2 to TRBJ2-7; the match to TRBD2 covers 7 bases. Losses at the gene ends were 8 bases for V and 1 base for J; bases not matched to a gene: 5. The CDR3 sequence is 13 residues long. Germline assignment: CDR1 SNHLY and CDR2 FYNNEI. In DNA, the CDR3 is TGTGCCAGCCAGCGGGGTTTTTCCTACGAGCAGTACTTC. It codes for CASQRGFSYEQYF.

The V and J genes are TRBV9 and TRBJ1-3; weak D call: TRBD1 (5 bases). There are 18 residues in the CDR3. Germline V CDR1 and CDR2: SGDLS, YYNGEE. V was shortened by 0 bases and J by 2 bases, with 18 bases between the two germline ends. This CDR3 is CASSVGPVGAGAGNTIYF. The CDR3 bases are TGTGCCAGCAGCGTAGGCCCGGTCGGGGCAGGCGCTGGAAACACCATATATTTT.

This clone was seen only a few times. The chain uses TRBV14 and TRBJ2-2, with unresolved D. CDR1 and CDR2 (germline): SGHDN, FVKESK. The CDR3 totals 16 residues. Deletions cut 0 bases from V and 3 bases from J, with 11 bases between. The CDR3 DNA sequence: TGTGCCAGCAGCCAAGACCAGCCCGGGCACACCGGGGAGCTGTTTTTT. This encodes CASSQDQPGHTGELFF.

The chain couples TRBV7-9 to TRBJ1-1, with a tentative D call TRBD1 (5 bases). CDR1 and CDR2 (germline): SEHNR, FQNEAQ (reference sequence). V dropped 7 bases and J dropped 3 bases, with 15 bases sitting between them. CDR3 size: 14 residues. The CDR3 reads CASMGHSGYTEAFF. As DNA, the CDR3 is TGTGCCAGCATGGGGCATTCGGGATACACTGAAGCTTTCTTT. The complete variable domain, with remaining parts taken from reference TRBV7-9 and TRBJ1-1, reads DTGVSQNPRHKITKRGQNVTFRCDPISEHNRLYWYRQTLGQGPEFLTYFQNEAQLEKSRLLSDRFSAERPKGSFSTLEIQRTEQGDSAMYLCASMGHSGYTEAFFGQGTRLTVV.

The rearrangement joins TRBV25-1 to TRBJ1-4; possible D gene TRBD1, 6 bases. The germline V and J ends were trimmed by 6 bases and 2 bases, with 7 bases remaining between them. The CDR3 covers 13 residues. Germline V lookup: CDR1 MGHDK, CDR2 SYGVNS. CDR3 in amino acids: CASRGHTNEKLFF. CDR3 in DNA: TGTGCCAGCAGGGGACATACTAATGAAAAACTGTTTTTT.

The V and J genes are TRBV10-3 and TRBJ1-1; 9 nucleotides match TRBD1. The CDR3 spans 15 residues. V dropped 2 bases and J dropped 3; count of bases not matched to a gene: 4. Germline loops: CDR1 ENHRY, CDR2 SYGVKD. CDR3 DNA sequence: TGTGCCATCAGTGAGCCCTGGACAGGGGACACTGAAGCTTTCTTT. The encoded protein is CAISEPWTGDTEAFF.

V gene TRBV25-1 combines with J gene TRBJ2-7; D may be TRBD1 (6 bases). V was cut by 2 bases and J by 4 bases, with 6 bases left in between. Germline loops: CDR1 MGHDK, CDR2 SYGVNS. There are 12 residues in the CDR3. This CDR3 is CASSEQGYEQYF. CDR3 sequence (DNA): TGTGCCAGCAGTGAACAGGGGTACGAGCAGTACTTC.

The chain employs TRBV7-9 and TRBJ2-7; TRBD1 aligns across 7 bases. This CDR3 comprises 13 residues. Germline trimming cut 2 bases from V and 4 bases from J; bases unmatched to any gene: 2. Germline V gene lookup returns CDR1 SEHNR and CDR2 FQNEAQ (reference sequence). This CDR3 reads CASSLQGVYEQYF. In nucleotides, the CDR3 is TGTGCCAGCAGCTTACAGGGGGTTTACGAGCAGTACTTC. Based on the CDR3 plus reference TRBV7-9 and TRBJ2-7, the full variable domain is DTGVSQNPRHKITKRGQNVTFRCDPISEHNRLYWYRQTLGQGPEFLTYFQNEAQLEKSRLLSDRFSAERPKGSFSTLEIQRTEQGDSAMYLCASSLQGVYEQYFGPGTRLTVT.

This clone was observed a single time. This CDR3 reads CASSVGSQAVNTEAFF. For the CDR3, the DNA is TGTGCCAGCAGCGTAGGTAGTCAGGCCGTGAACACTGAAGCTTTCTTT. The V and J genes are TRBV9 and TRBJ1-1; D not resolved. The germline V gene encodes CDR1 SGDLS and CDR2 YYNGEE. The CDR3 loop spans 16 amino acids. V lost 0 bases and J 0 bases, leaving 12 bases between the germline ends. The whole variable domain, filled in from reference TRBV9 and TRBJ1-1, reads DSGVTQTPKHLITATGQRVTLRCSPRSGDLSVYWYQQSLDQGLQFLIQYYNGEERAKGNILERFSAQQFPDLHSELNLSSLELGDSALYFCASSVGSQAVNTEAFFGQGTRLTVV.

The chain joins TRBV7-8 to TRBJ2-1; TRBD2 is a possible D gene (6 bases). Germline values: CDR1 SGHVS, CDR2 FQNEAQ. Deletions cut 7 bases from V and 0 bases from J, with 19 bases between. The CDR3 is 17 residues long. This CDR3 is CASTQTPGGSSYNEQFF. CDR3 DNA: TGTGCCAGCACCCAAACCCCCGGGGGTAGCTCCTACAATGAGCAGTTCTTC.

CDR3 residues: CASSTSSYNEQFF. The CDR3 DNA follows: TGTGCCAGCAGTACATCTAGCTACAATGAGCAGTTCTTC. The chain has TRBV27 and TRBJ2-1; D not resolved. The CDR3 consists of 13 residues. The V and J ends lost 5 bases and 3 bases respectively, with 8 bases between them. Germline CDR1 is MNHEY and CDR2 is SMNVEV (reference sequence).

The chain recombines TRBV3-1 (or the pseudogene TRBV3-2) with TRBJ1-3; D is undetermined. Trimming removed 4 bases at V and 0 bases at J, with 4 bases between. Germline values: CDR1 LGHDT, CDR2 YNNKEL (reference sequence). The CDR3 consists of 13 residues. CDR3 nucleotides: TGTGCCAGCAGCCTCCGCTCTGGAAACACCATATATTTT. It codes for CASSLRSGNTIYF.

V gene TRBV4-3 combines with J gene TRBJ2-1; 9 bases line up with TRBD1. Unmatched junction bases numbered 6, after V lost 8 bases and J lost 4 bases. This CDR3 contains 14 residues. CDR1 and CDR2 from the germline V gene are LGHNA and YSLEER. The CDR3 bases are TGCGCCAGCCGAAAAGACAGGGGGTACAATGAGCAGTTCTTC. Translating it yields CASRKDRGYNEQFF.

The chain recombines TRBV11-2 with TRBJ2-7; TRBD1 agrees at 7 bases. The germline V gene encodes CDR1 SGHAT and CDR2 FQNNGV. The CDR3 has 14 residues. V lost 3 bases and J lost 2; bases outside the gene matches: 4. In nucleotides, the CDR3 is TGTGCCAGCAGCTTTAACAGGGGTACCTACGAGCAGTACTTC. Translating gives CASSFNRGTYEQYF.

V and J are TRBV11-3 and TRBJ2-1; no clear D. V gave up 8 bases and J gave up 0 bases, with 8 bases separating them. CDR3 size: 13 residues. Looked up from germline, CDR1 is SGHNT and CDR2 is YENEEA. The CDR3 is CASGDSSYNEQFF. The CDR3, as DNA: TGTGCCAGCGGCGATAGCTCCTACAATGAGCAGTTCTTC.

The V gene is TRBV4-1, the J gene TRBJ1-2; D not resolved. V was pared by 1 base and J by 5 bases, with 11 bases between. The CDR3 totals 14 residues. Germline V CDR1 and CDR2: MGHRA, YSYEKL. CDR3 sequence reads: CASSQAPGVYGYTF. DNA for the CDR3: TGCGCCAGCAGCCAAGCTCCCGGGGTTTATGGCTACACCTTC.

This sequence joins TRBV7-9 and TRBJ2-7; a weak D match, TRBD1 (6 bases). The germline V gene encodes CDR1 SEHNR and CDR2 FQNEAQ (reference sequence). Trimming pared 5 bases from V and 7 bases from J, leaving 12 bases between. The CDR3 length is 12 residues. Here the CDR3 reads CASSPTQGEQYF. The DNA for the CDR3 is TGTGCCAGCAGCCCAACCCAGGGGGAGCAGTACTTC.

The chain carries TRBV3-1 (or the pseudogene TRBV3-2) and TRBJ1-4; D is uncertain. The CDR3 runs 12 residues. The V and J ends lost 1 base and 7 bases respectively, with 4 bases between them. The germline V gene encodes CDR1 LGHDT and CDR2 YNNKEL (reference sequence). CDR3 amino acids: CASSQAGEKLFF. DNA for the CDR3: TGTGCCAGCAGCCAAGCAGGTGAAAAACTGTTTTTT.

The CDR3 spells CASSLGTAQETQYF. The CDR3 region has the DNA TGTGCCAGCAGCTTAGGGACAGCCCAAGAGACCCAGTACTTC. The gene calls are TRBV11-3 and TRBJ2-5; TRBD1 is a possible D gene (6 bases). V lost 1 base, J lost 1 base, and 7 bases lay in between. CDR3 length equals 14 residues. The germline V gene encodes CDR1 SGHNT and CDR2 YENEEA. The whole variable domain, remainder taken from reference TRBV11-3 and TRBJ2-5, is EAGVVQSPRYKIIEKKQPVAFWCNPISGHNTLYWYLQNLGQGPELLIRYENEEAVDDSQLPKDRFSAERLKGVDSTLKIQPAELGDSAVYLCASSLGTAQETQYFGPGTRLLVL.

The rearrangement uses TRBV15 and TRBJ1-6, with D possibly TRBD1 on 6 matching bases. This CDR3 comprises 16 residues. Per the germline V gene, CDR1 is LNHNV and CDR2 is YYDKDF (reference sequence). Trimming shortened V by 1 base and J by 10 bases, and 17 bases separated the two germline ends. This CDR3 reads CATSRVGGVYSSPLHF. The DNA for the CDR3 is TGTGCCACCAGCAGAGTAGGGGGAGTCTATAGCTCACCCCTCCACTTT.

V and J are TRBV10-3 and TRBJ1-1; 8 nucleotides agree with TRBD1. The junction had 1 base not matched to a gene; V was cut back by 0 bases and J by 1 base. This CDR3 has 15 amino acids. Germline values: CDR1 ENHRY, CDR2 SYGVKD. CDR3 nucleotide sequence: TGTGCCATCAGTGAGTCAGGACAGGGGAACACTGAAGCTTTCTTT. Translation gives CAISESGQGNTEAFF.